This paragraph covers one TCR beta chain sequence. The target of this receptor is not known. With a much larger clone just one base away, this may be a read error. The method behind the library was PCR. Instrument on record: Illumina HiSeq 2500. Molecular barcoding was employed in the preparation of TCR libraries, with unique molecular identifiers being used to normalize TCRbeta repertoire quantification. The public reads were quality trimmed at Q25 with fastp and then assembled into clones with MiXCR by TCRdb, keeping productive beta chains. CDR3 protein duplicates are merged, each entry listing the most common genes and DNA. For this sample there are around 500,000 distinct CDR3 sequences; approximately 13% appear just once. Jointly, the top ten make up over 5.5% of the sample. This entry is derived from a study of T-cell reconstitution after alpha-beta-depleted transplantation in children (dated by TCRdb to 2016 to 2017). About the investigation overall: Using TCR repertoire profiling, the study quantitatively followed how T-cell immune reconstitution unfolded in children after TCRalphabeta/CD19-depleted allogeneic hematopoietic cell transplantation.

CDR1 and CDR2, per the germline V gene, are SGHRS and YFSETQ. The CDR3 holds 14 amino acids from the cysteine to the phenylalanine. The sequence is cut down to CDR3 DNA, 42 bases in frame from base 1. This receptor chain uses TRBV5-1 and TRBJ2-5, with the D gene not confidently named. The TCR originated in a human donor who donated a stem cell graft to a child with combined immunodeficiency. This sample comprised PBMCs from the stem cell graft donor, obtained from the stem cell graft. The CDR3 protein: CTSSTDNLQETQYF. The nucleotides are TGCACCAGCAGCACTGACAACTTACAAGAGACCCAGTACTTC.